Listed here are 11 T cell receptor beta chains from one sample, sequenced in a study of shared clonotypes between healthy human individuals. Clones were sequenced by immunoSEQ multiplex PCR, and TCRdb holds only the in-frame ones, with some missing. Seen here are approximately 700,000 clones, roughly 72% observed once, and the top ten hold about 1.8%. The source material was memory CD4+ T cells sorted from blood. Subset indicated: CD45RA-negative fraction. All receptors come from a young woman in good health.

This chain uses TRBV29-1 with TRBJ2-1; 9 bases are shared with TRBD1. Per the germline V gene, CDR1 is SQVTM and CDR2 is ANQGSEA. After removal of 6 bases from V and 9 bases from J, the junction contained 6 bases not matched to a gene. The CDR3 totals 12 residues. DNA for the CDR3: TGCAGCGTACATCGACAGGGGGGTGAGCAGTTCTTC. Its translation is CSVHRQGGEQFF.

V and J are TRBV7-9 and TRBJ1-5, with D maybe TRBD1 (6 bases). Trimming left V 5 bases short and J 7 bases short, with 12 bases between. The CDR3 has 13 residues. Germline V gene sequence: CDR1 SEHNR, CDR2 FQNEAQ (reference sequence). The CDR3 DNA follows: TGTGCCAGCAGCCTCAACAGGGTCCAGCCCCAGCATTTT. Amino acid sequence: CASSLNRVQPQHF.

The table lists this clone with a few counts. Written as DNA, the CDR3 is TGTGCCAGTGGGACAGGGGGCATGTACACTGAAGCTTTCTTT. Its protein product is CASGTGGMYTEAFF. The V and J genes are TRBV19 and TRBJ1-1; 12 nucleotides align to TRBD1. CDR3 length equals 14 residues. The germline V gene has CDR1 LNHDA and CDR2 SQIVND (reference sequence). V lost 8 bases and J lost 3; bases outside the gene matches: 4. Together with reference TRBV19 and TRBJ1-1, the CDR3 gives the full variable domain: DGGITQSPKYLFRKEGQNVTLSCEQNLNHDAMYWYRQDPGQGLRLIYYSQIVNDFQKGDIAEGYSVSREKKESFPLTVTSAQKNPTAFYLCASGTGGMYTEAFFGQGTRLTVV.

The chain employs TRBV27 and TRBJ2-2; TRBD2 aligns across 12 bases. The CDR3 loop spans 17 amino acids. Germline-derived CDR1 and CDR2 are MNHEY and SMNVEV (reference sequence). J gave up 1 base and V 3 bases, and 3 bases lay outside the gene matches. Here the CDR3 DNA reads TGTGCCAGCAGTTTGCGGACTAGCGGGGTGAACACCGGGGAGCTGTTTTTT. Translating gives CASSLRTSGVNTGELFF.

As DNA, the CDR3 is TGTGCCAGCAGCGGGAGACAGGGGGCTTGGGGTAATGATCAGCCCCAGCATTTT. Translation: CASSGRQGAWGNDQPQHF. The rearrangement links TRBV27 to TRBJ1-5; 10 bases match TRBD1. This CDR3 spans 18 amino acids. Germline trimming cut 6 bases from V and 5 bases from J; bases unmatched to any gene: 16. Germline V gene lookup returns CDR1 MNHEY and CDR2 SMNVEV (reference sequence).

The V gene is TRBV29-1, the J gene TRBJ1-1; 7 bases agree with TRBD1. Germline V gene lookup returns CDR1 SQVTM and CDR2 ANQGSEA. Trimming cost V 7 bases and J 1 base; bases outside gene matches: 12. The CDR3 extends over 15 amino acids. The CDR3 sequence: CSGGTARGENTEAFF. The DNA of the CDR3 is TGCAGCGGTGGGACAGCTCGGGGGGAGAACACTGAAGCTTTCTTT.

This clone was counted a few times. The chain uses TRBV28 and TRBJ2-1, with D unclear. Trimming removed 5 bases from V and 12 bases from J, with 11 bases in between. CDR1 is MDHEN and CDR2 is SYDVKM in the germline V gene. The CDR3 runs 11 residues. CDR3 sequence: CASSQRLGQFF. In DNA form, the CDR3 reads TGTGCCAGCAGTCAGCGATTAGGGCAGTTCTTC.

V usage is TRBV19 and J usage is TRBJ2-7; TRBD1 aligns across 9 bases. The V and J ends lost 5 bases and 7 bases, in that order; junction bases with no gene match: 9. The CDR3 spans 14 residues. Germline values: CDR1 LNHDA, CDR2 SQIVND (reference sequence). CDR3 nucleotides: TGTGCCAGTAGTGCGGGACAGGGATCGAGAGAGCAGTACTTC. Translated, it gives CASSAGQGSREQYF.

The V call is TRBV5-1, the J call TRBJ2-5; D is unclear. This CDR3 comprises 14 residues. Germline loops: CDR1 SGHRS, CDR2 YFSETQ. The V gene lost 4 bases and the J gene lost 1 base, with 11 bases spanning the gap. In DNA, the CDR3 is TGCGCCAGCAGCCCCCGGACGGGCCAAGAGACCCAGTACTTC. This translates into CASSPRTGQETQYF.

This rearrangement joins TRBV15 to TRBJ2-7, with D perhaps matching TRBD1 or TRBD2 (5 bases each). V lost 4 bases, J lost 0 bases, and 16 bases lay in between. Germline V gene lookup returns CDR1 LNHNV and CDR2 YYDKDF (reference sequence). There are 16 residues in the CDR3. As DNA, the CDR3 is TGTGCCACCAGCAAAGACCGGGGCAGTAGCTCCTACGAGCAGTACTTC. Protein product: CATSKDRGSSSYEQYF.

The rearrangement uses TRBV19 and TRBJ2-2; 8 bases map to TRBD2. V lost 5 bases, J lost 6 bases, and 11 bases stayed unmatched. Germline V gene lookup returns CDR1 LNHDA and CDR2 SQIVND (reference sequence). This CDR3 spans 16 amino acids. DNA of the CDR3: TGTGCCAGTAGTCTACTAGCGGCAAAGTCTGCCGGGGAGCTGTTTTTT. It specifies CASSLLAAKSAGELFF. Based on the CDR3 plus reference TRBV19 and TRBJ2-2, the full variable domain is DGGITQSPKYLFRKEGQNVTLSCEQNLNHDAMYWYRQDPGQGLRLIYYSQIVNDFQKGDIAEGYSVSREKKESFPLTVTSAQKNPTAFYLCASSLLAAKSAGELFFGEGSRLTVL.